This TCR beta chain was captured by sequencing in a study of blood T cell repertoires in COVID-19. Overall study context: Material from acute and convalescent COVID-19 was sourced from the United States, Italy and Spain. The cDNA or gDNA used as material had been derived from T cells, B-cell-depleted T cells, or PBMCs.

Repertoires were generated with immunoSEQ multiplex PCR, while TCRdb's copy carries only in-frame clones and drops some. The table lists 150,000 to 200,000 clones, 90% of them singletons. Sequencing was performed on peripheral blood. The TCR originated in a man aged 55 to 70 with active or convalescent COVID-19.

The CDR3 DNA reads TGTGCCAGTAGTCGGGGGGGTTCACCCCTCCACTTT. Translated, it gives CASSRGGSPLHF. The rearrangement uses TRBV19 and TRBJ1-6; tentative D call: TRBD1 (5 bases). V lost 5 bases and J 9 bases, leaving 8 bases between the germline ends. The CDR3 is made up of 12 amino acids. Germline V gives CDR1 LNHDA, CDR2 SQIVND (reference sequence).